A selection of T cell receptor beta chains follows, all from one sample in a study of control samples from healthy donors and cancer patients. Clones were read by immunoSEQ multiplex PCR, and TCRdb kept only the in-frame ones, dropping some. This table holds approximately 17,000 clones, around nine tenths found once. The sample taken for sequencing was PBMCs. The receptors derive from a man in his 60s with head and neck cancer. The CDR3 runs from the conserved cysteine through the conserved F or W. The D gene is left open where the match is weak. Some rows have no size entry. The others give once, few or many, or a class for an expanded clone.

CDR3 DNA	CDR3 protein	D gene	V gene	J gene	clone size
TGTGCCACCAGCAGAGATACAGTTAATTCACCCCTCCACTTT	CATSRDTVNSPLHF	.	TRBV15	TRBJ1-6	.
TGTGCCAGTAGTATAGATTCAAGACTCGATGGCTACACCTTC	CASSIDSRLDGYTF	.	TRBV19	TRBJ1-2	hyperexpanded
TGTGCCAGCAGCTTAGTCGGGACAGGAGCGAACACTGAAGCTTTCTTT	CASSLVGTGANTEAFF	TRBD1	TRBV7-2	TRBJ1-1	.
TGCGCCAGCAGCCCCCTGGCGGGGGGAACCTACGAGCAGTACTTC	CASSPLAGGTYEQYF	TRBD2	TRBV5-1	TRBJ2-7	once
TGCGCCAGCAGCTTGGTGTTAGGGAGGGAGACCCAGTACTTC	CASSLVLGRETQYF	.	TRBV5-1	TRBJ2-5	.
TGTGCCAGCAGCTCAAGGGGACTAGCCAATGAGCAGTTCTTC	CASSSRGLANEQFF	TRBD2	TRBV7-2	TRBJ2-1	once
TGTGCCAGCAGCCCCCAGACCGCGGGAAACACCGGGGAGCTGTTTTTT	CASSPQTAGNTGELFF	.	TRBV7-8	TRBJ2-2	.
TGTGCCAGCAGCGTAGAGGGGGTAGTCAGCACTGAAGCTTTCTTT	CASSVEGVVSTEAFF	.	TRBV9	TRBJ1-1	.
TGTGCCAGCAGCTTAGGTGGGGGGAGCCTACACTACGAGCAGTACTTC	CASSLGGGSLHYEQYF	.	TRBV7-9	TRBJ2-7	.
TGTGCCAGCAGGCGGGAGGGGGGGTTCGACAATGAGCAGTTCTTC	CASRREGGFDNEQFF	TRBD2	TRBV2	TRBJ2-1	.
TGTGCCAGTAGTATCGCAGGCCTTAGTGGAAACACCATATATTTT	CASSIAGLSGNTIYF	.	TRBV19	TRBJ1-3	.
TGTGCCAGCAGAGGACAGGGGGAATACAATGAGCAGTTCTTC	CASRGQGEYNEQFF	TRBD1	TRBV2	TRBJ2-1	.
TGTGCCAGTTCCCTGCAGCGGGGGCGGACAGATACGCAGTATTTT	CASSLQRGRTDTQYF	TRBD2	TRBV19	TRBJ2-3	.
TGCGCCAGCAGCCCCTTCGGCGGAAGCACAGATACGCAGTATTTT	CASSPFGGSTDTQYF	.	TRBV4-1	TRBJ2-3	.